The clone carrying this TCR beta chain was observed a few times. The target antigen is unknown. These data originate in a study of molecular identifiers for immune sequencing clone quantification. Study outcomes and limitations: Barcodes shared by identical TCR molecules could lead to underestimated sizes of highly expanded clones.

The bulk TCR libraries were made with methods described before and with listed TCR primers. Each CDR3 protein gets one entry after TCRdb re-called the PCR reads with MiXCR. The data show around 480,000 distinct CDR3 sequences, roughly 26% seen once. Sorting defined naive CD8 T cells as CD8+CD4-CCR7+CD45RA+. Germline assignment: CDR1 DFQATT and CDR2 SNEGSKA (reference sequence). The CDR3 covers 14 residues. The V and J ends lost 0 bases and 4 bases respectively, with 11 bases between them. This clonotype was obtained from a human donor in good health. Some libraries in this study had Jurkat cell RNA spiked in. V and J are TRBV20-1 and TRBJ2-3; D remains ambiguous. The sample consisted of naive CD8+ T cells from blood, with Jurkat cell RNA spiked in. Described subset: FACS-sorted CD8+CD4-CCR7+CD45RA+ naive T cells. The CDR3 bases are TGCAGTGCTAGAGATTCCCCCATAGCAGATACGCAGTATTTT. Protein sequence: CSARDSPIADTQYF.